The 27 T cell receptor beta chains below were found in one sample sequenced in a study of blood T cells in healthy people across ages (dated by TCRdb to about 2015). The library came from 5' RACE. Data came from an Illumina HiSeq 2500. The second PCR ran for about 7 to 11 cycles and used a J-beta primer mix along with a sample-barcoded 5' primer. TCRdb reran the public reads through fastp at Q25 and MiXCR, keeping productive beta chains. Rows are unified per CDR3 protein, each entry keeping the most common DNA and genes. The sample table lists 660,000 or so distinct CDR3 sequences, roughly three fifths of them with a count of one. Roughly 34% of the sample is in the top ten clones. The sequenced sample consisted of blood. These receptors originate from a man aged 60-69 years in good health.

In its sample, this clonotype was seen a few times. The chain joins TRBV6-5 to TRBJ2-5, with a possible D match to TRBD1 (5 bases). The CDR3 totals 14 residues. From germline, CDR1 is MNHEY and CDR2 SVGAGI. The V gene lost 0 bases and the J gene lost 4 bases, with 9 bases spanning the gap. The CDR3 region has the DNA TGTGCCAGCAGTTACTCAGGGGTTGTAGAGACCCAGTACTTC. This gives the protein CASSYSGVVETQYF.

The chain couples TRBV20-1 to TRBJ2-7, with D tentatively TRBD1 or TRBD2 (5 bases each). The ends were cut back, 6 bases at V and 3 bases at J, with 15 bases in the middle. Germline V gene lookup returns CDR1 DFQATT and CDR2 SNEGSKA (reference sequence). CDR3 length: 13 residues. Written as DNA, the CDR3 is TGCAGTGCCTCGATCGGGGCAGACTACGAGCAGTACTTC. The encoded protein is CSASIGADYEQYF.

The CDR3 region is CAIRQDPGDTQYF. Written as DNA, the CDR3 is TGTGCCATCAGACAGGACCCGGGGGATACGCAGTATTTT. The chain employs TRBV10-3 and TRBJ2-3; D could derive from TRBD1 or TRBD2 (5 bases each). Trimming pared 6 bases from V and 6 bases from J, leaving 13 bases between. CDR3 size: 13 residues. CDR1 is ENHRY, CDR2 SYGVKD, per germline.

The chain carries TRBV27 and TRBJ1-4, with D unresolved. V gave up 6 bases and J gave up 0 bases, with 11 bases separating them. The germline V gene encodes CDR1 MNHEY and CDR2 SMNVEV (reference sequence). The CDR3 extends over 15 amino acids. The CDR3 region has the DNA TGTGCCAGCAGCGCCTTGGGGACAACTAATGAAAAACTGTTTTTT. It translates to CASSALGTTNEKLFF.

The J gene is TRBJ2-6, the V gene TRBV5-1; D remains unclear. V lost 5 bases and J lost 0, with 6 bases in between. The CDR3 sequence is 14 residues long. Germline CDR1 SGHRS, CDR2 YFSETQ. CDR3 sequence reads: CASSGVSGANVLTF. CDR3 nucleotides: TGCGCCAGCAGTGGGGTCTCTGGGGCCAACGTCCTGACTTTC.

The V call is TRBV7-2, the J call TRBJ2-7; D remains unclear. There are 13 residues in the CDR3. Trimming removed 2 bases at V and 1 base at J, with 6 bases between. In germline, CDR1 is SGHTA, CDR2 FQGNSA. CDR3 protein: CASSLPQSYEQYF. The CDR3 DNA reads as TGTGCCAGCAGCTTACCGCAGTCCTACGAGCAGTACTTC.

This clonotype was counted a few times. The chain uses TRBV20-1 and TRBJ2-1, with D possibly matching TRBD2 (5 bases). Deletions cut 4 bases from V and 7 bases from J, with 11 bases between. The germline V gene encodes CDR1 DFQATT and CDR2 SNEGSKA (reference sequence). The CDR3 loop spans 12 amino acids. CDR3 in amino acids: CSATLSGNEQFF. Written as DNA, the CDR3 is TGCAGTGCTACATTATCGGGAAATGAGCAGTTCTTC.

V and J are TRBV18 and TRBJ2-6, with 10 bases matching TRBD1. Unmatched junction bases numbered 6, after V lost 3 bases and J lost 4 bases. Germline CDR1 is KGHSH and CDR2 is LQKENI. The CDR3 extends over 17 amino acids. CDR3 region: CASSPDRGSTGANVLTF. CDR3 coding DNA: TGTGCCAGCTCACCGGACAGGGGGTCAACCGGGGCCAACGTCCTGACTTTC.

The sample holds a few counts of this clonotype. This rearrangement joins TRBV20-1 to TRBJ2-3, with 16 bases identical to TRBD2. V dropped 6 bases and J dropped 5; count of bases not matched to a gene: 5. CDR3 length equals 15 residues. Germline V gene lookup returns CDR1 DFQATT and CDR2 SNEGSKA (reference sequence). In DNA, the CDR3 is TGCAGTGCCCCGGGACTAGCGGGGGGGTTAGATACGCAGTATTTT. As protein: CSAPGLAGGLDTQYF.

This clonotype was recorded only once. This sequence joins TRBV11-2 and TRBJ2-2; a possible D gene is TRBD2 (7 bases). In germline, CDR1 is SGHAT, CDR2 FQNNGV. The CDR3 sequence is 16 residues long. The V end was cut by 2 bases, the J end by 1 base, with 11 bases between. The CDR3 is CASSLRGAGNTGELFF. As DNA, the CDR3 is TGTGCCAGCAGCTTACGGGGGGCCGGGAACACCGGGGAGCTGTTTTTT.

This clonotype has just a few counts. V and J are TRBV6-2 or TRBV6-3 and TRBJ2-3; the match to TRBD2 covers 10 bases. V lost 7 bases, J lost 2 bases, and 12 bases stayed unmatched. CDR3 length equals 17 residues. Per germline, CDR1 MNHEY and CDR2 SVGEGT. The CDR3 loop reads CASTSIRTSGPTDTQYF. As DNA, the CDR3 is TGTGCCAGCACAAGCATACGGACTAGCGGACCCACAGATACGCAGTATTTT.

The chain has TRBV7-9 and TRBJ1-6; 7 bases match TRBD1. The length of the CDR3 is 15 residues. The V and J ends lost 4 bases and 8 bases, in that order; junction bases with no gene match: 8. Germline V lookup: CDR1 SEHNR, CDR2 FQNEAQ (reference sequence). The CDR3 nucleotides read TGTGCCAGCAGCTCCGACAGGGCAGGGGATTCACCCCTCCACTTT. This encodes CASSSDRAGDSPLHF.

J is TRBJ2-6 and V is TRBV18, with 10 nucleotides matching TRBD1. CDR1 KGHSH and CDR2 LQKENI come from the germline V gene. V was clipped by 3 bases and J by 2 bases; unmatched bases: 7. The CDR3 runs 18 residues. The CDR3 region has the DNA TGTGCCAGCTCACCCAGGGACAGGGGCGTCACTGGGGCCAACGTCCTGACTTTC. Its protein is CASSPRDRGVTGANVLTF.

In its sample, this clonotype was seen a few times. The chain is built from TRBV5-1 and TRBJ2-5; a possible D gene is TRBD2 (6 bases). With the DNA end fitting TRBJ2-7 better, the J assignment may be wrong. From germline, CDR1 is SGHRS and CDR2 YFSETQ. This CDR3 comprises 13 residues. The CDR3 bases are TGCGCCAGCAGGTATTTGGGGGGATACGAGCAGTACTTC. Protein sequence: CASRYLGGYEQYF.

The V and J genes are TRBV5-5 and TRBJ2-5; 9 bases line up with TRBD1. The assigned J gene may be wrong: the sequence end matches TRBJ2-7 better. The CDR3 contains 14 residues. Germline V gene lookup returns CDR1 SGHKS and CDR2 YYEKEE (reference sequence). The CDR3 bases are TGTGCCAGCAGCTGGACAGGGGAGGGCTACGAGCAGTACTTC. Translated: CASSWTGEGYEQYF.

J is TRBJ2-7 and V is TRBV20-1, with D maybe TRBD1 (7 bases). Trimming stripped 1 base from V and 5 bases from J, with 15 bases between. Per germline, CDR1 DFQATT and CDR2 SNEGSKA (reference sequence). The CDR3 covers 14 residues. The CDR3 DNA reads as TGCAGTGCTAGAGGGGGGGACAGCATGAACGAGCAGTACTTC. It encodes CSARGGDSMNEQYF.

This chain links TRBV27 with TRBJ2-3, with 7 bases that match TRBD2. The V gene's germline CDR1 is MNHEY and CDR2 SMNVEV (reference sequence). Trimming cost V 2 bases and J 1 base; bases outside gene matches: 6. The CDR3 is 16 residues long. This CDR3 is CASSLMAGVGTDTQYF. In nucleotides, the CDR3 is TGTGCCAGCAGTTTAATGGCGGGGGTCGGCACAGATACGCAGTATTTT.

This clonotype was counted a single time. The chain joins TRBV10-1 to TRBJ2-1; 12 bases map to TRBD2. J gave up 0 bases and V 10 bases, and 10 bases lay outside the gene matches. The germline V gene has CDR1 WNHNN and CDR2 SYGVQD (reference sequence). The CDR3 loop spans 17 amino acids. CDR3 nucleotide sequence: TGCGCCATCGGGACTAGCGGGCCTTCCGTCTCCTACAATGAGCAGTTCTTC. It yields the protein CAIGTSGPSVSYNEQFF.

The V call is TRBV5-1, the J call TRBJ2-5; possibly TRBD1 for D (9 bases). Per the germline V gene, CDR1 is SGHRS and CDR2 is YFSETQ. The CDR3 totals 15 residues. The ends were cut back, 4 bases at V and 4 bases at J, with 17 bases in the middle. The CDR3 is CASSREGQGGETQYF. The CDR3 nucleotides read TGCGCCAGCAGCCGGGAGGGACAGGGAGGAGAGACCCAGTACTTC.

This chain joins TRBV21-1 and TRBJ2-5. TRBV21-1 is designated a pseudogene. This CDR3 has 12 amino acids. For the CDR3, the DNA is TGTGTCAGCAGCAAAGCGCGAGAGACCCAGTACTTC. It yields the protein CVSSKARETQYF.

This clonotype was detected a few times. The CDR3 DNA reads as TGTGCCAGCAGCATGGACAGGGCCAACTATGGCTACACCTTC. Amino acids: CASSMDRANYGYTF. This sequence joins TRBV21-1 and TRBJ1-2; the D call in the table, TRBD1, was not verified against the DNA. TRBV21-1 is classified as a pseudogene. The CDR3 totals 14 residues.

This chain connects TRBV5-8 to TRBJ1-1; a possible D gene is TRBD1 (5 bases). This CDR3 contains 15 residues. V dropped 4 bases and J dropped 0 bases, with 13 bases sitting between them. CDR1 is SGHTS, CDR2 YDEGEE, per germline. CDR3 DNA sequence: TGTGCCAGCAGCGTCACGGGACGGGTGAACACTGAAGCTTTCTTT. Its translation is CASSVTGRVNTEAFF.

This clonotype appeared many times. DNA for the CDR3: TGTGCCAGCAGTTTTCACGGTCGTGGCACCGGGGAGCTGTTTTTT. Its protein product is CASSFHGRGTGELFF. The chain carries TRBV28 and TRBJ2-2; D call uncertain. Per germline, CDR1 MDHEN and CDR2 SYDVKM. V was pared by 3 bases and J by 4 bases, with 12 bases between. The CDR3 is 15 amino acids.

The V call is TRBV7-2, the J call TRBJ2-1; D is possibly TRBD2 (6 bases). Germline V gene sequence: CDR1 SGHTA, CDR2 FQGNSA. V was trimmed by 2 bases and J by 14 bases, leaving 13 bases between them. CDR3 length: 12 residues. CDR3 residues: CASSLTGGVEFF. The DNA for the CDR3 is TGTGCCAGCAGCTTAACCGGCGGGGTGGAGTTCTTC.

This chain connects TRBV6-5 to TRBJ1-2; TRBD1 might be the D (5 bases). The germline gives CDR1 MNHEY, CDR2 SVGAGI. Trimming removed 2 bases at V and 4 bases at J, with 17 bases between. This CDR3 comprises 16 residues. DNA for the CDR3: TGTGCCAGCAGTTACCAGGTTAGGGGACCCATCTATGGCTACACCTTC. This gives the protein CASSYQVRGPIYGYTF.

The J gene is TRBJ1-4, the V gene TRBV25-1; D ambiguous. The CDR3 is made up of 16 amino acids. In germline, CDR1 is MGHDK, CDR2 SYGVNS. The V gene lost 2 bases and the J gene lost 4 bases, with 14 bases spanning the gap. CDR3 protein: CASSEGWQSYNEKLFF. The CDR3 coding sequence is TGTGCCAGCAGTGAAGGGTGGCAGAGCTATAATGAAAAACTGTTTTTT.

V and J are TRBV20-1 and TRBJ2-7; 7 bases match TRBD1. Germline V lookup: CDR1 DFQATT, CDR2 SNEGSKA (reference sequence). The CDR3 is 13 residues long. Trimming cost V 4 bases and J 2 bases; bases outside gene matches: 5. The CDR3 DNA reads as TGCAGTGCTAATGACAGGGTAGCCTACGAGCAGTACTTC. It is translated as CSANDRVAYEQYF.